This T cell receptor beta chain emerged from a study of control samples from healthy donors and cancer patients (dated by TCRdb to 2020 to 2022). Libraries were prepared through the immunoSEQ multiplex PCR assay. TCRdb re-hosts the immuneACCESS table, in-frame sequences only. Its copies lack some clones; in the studies checked, an unresolved V gene accounts for under half of them, and the cause for the rest is not known. This sample comprises under 450,000 clones, 80% to 95% of them detected only once. 5% to 7% of the sample comes from the top ten. V gives up 8 bases and J gives up 1 base, and the segment between their germline ends measures 14 bases. CDR1 and CDR2, per the germline V gene (reference sequence), are LNHDA and SQIVND. The CDR3 runs 14 amino acids, cysteine and phenylalanine included. Only the CDR3 part of the read is kept: 42 bases, read in frame from the first base. In the case of this clone: The antigen it recognizes is unknown. Base qualities are missing; no much larger clone stands one base away.

This TCR was sampled from a man between 40 and 49 years old with head and neck cancer. The rearrangement combines TRBV19 with TRBJ1-1; the D gene is perhaps TRBD1, on 5 matching bases. Sequenced: PBMCs. The CDR3 region has the sequence CASALRGANTEAFF. The DNA sequence is TGTGCCAGTGCCCTCAGAGGGGCGAACACTGAAGCTTTCTTT.